These 31 T cell receptor beta chains share one sample of origin, sequenced in a study of shared clonotypes between healthy human individuals. Data came from immunoSEQ multiplex PCR; TCRdb stores just in-frame clones and leaves some out. The sample consists of hundreds of thousands of clones, around 96% of them appearing once. As defined, naive CD8 cells were CD45RO-negative and positively selected for CCR7, with terminally differentiated effector memory CD45RA+ cells excluded. Sequencing used naive CD8+ T cells sorted from blood. The receptors were sampled from a woman aged 25 to 39 in good health.

The chain uses TRBV6-1 and TRBJ2-3; D is uncertain. V was cut by 4 bases and J by 0 bases, with 8 bases left in between. The germline CDR1 and CDR2 sequences are MNHNS and SASEGT. The length of the CDR3 is 14 residues. CDR3: CASSGSFSTDTQYF. The CDR3 DNA follows: TGTGCCAGCAGTGGCAGTTTTAGCACAGATACGCAGTATTTT.

The rearrangement uses TRBV30 and TRBJ2-5; D might be TRBD1 or TRBD2, each matching 5 bases. Gene TRBJ2-7 matches the end of the DNA better, so the J call may be wrong. Germline assignment: CDR1 GTSNPN and CDR2 SVGIG (reference sequence). CDR3 length equals 14 residues. This CDR3 is CAWDEGTATYEQYF. The CDR3 nucleotides are TGTGCCTGGGATGAAGGGACCGCAACCTACGAGCAGTACTTC.

V is TRBV5-6 and J is TRBJ2-3; 11 bases are shared with TRBD2. Germline CDR1 and CDR2: SGHDT and YYEEEE. The CDR3 is 16 amino acids. V dropped 6 bases and J dropped 3; count of bases not matched to a gene: 9. CDR3 residues: CASTTDSGRGTDTQYF. The CDR3 DNA follows: TGTGCCAGCACCACGGATAGCGGGAGGGGAACAGATACGCAGTATTTT.

This chain joins TRBV2 and TRBJ1-1; no reliable D call. The germline V gene has CDR1 SNHLY and CDR2 FYNNEI. Trimming cost V 3 bases and J 0 bases, with 8 bases left between them. This CDR3 has 14 residues. The CDR3 loop is CASSDPSVNTEAFF. The CDR3, as DNA: TGTGCCAGCAGTGACCCCAGCGTGAACACTGAAGCTTTCTTT.

On this clone: This sample also contains other DNA sequences that code for the same CDR3. V usage is TRBV27 and J usage is TRBJ2-5, with 11 bases lining up with TRBD1. With V trimmed by 5 bases and J by 5 bases, 4 bases remained unmatched. The germline V gene has CDR1 MNHEY and CDR2 SMNVEV (reference sequence). CDR3 length equals 14 residues. The CDR3 nucleotides read TGTGCCAGCAGTAGCGGGACAGGGGGTGAGACCCAGTACTTC. It encodes CASSSGTGGETQYF.

This chain joins TRBV5-6 and TRBJ2-3; tentatively, D is TRBD2 (5 bases). Germline CDR1 SGHDT, CDR2 YYEEEE. Trimming shortened V by 3 bases and J by 3 bases, and 8 bases separated the two germline ends. This CDR3 region has 13 residues. CDR3 loop: CASSYGLTDTQYF. The CDR3 DNA sequence: TGTGCCAGCAGCTATGGACTGACAGATACGCAGTATTTT.

Concerning this clone: The sample carries other DNA sequences with the same CDR3. V usage is TRBV28 and J usage is TRBJ2-2; perhaps TRBD2 as D (7 bases). Germline V gene lookup returns CDR1 MDHEN and CDR2 SYDVKM. CDR3 size: 15 residues. V lost 6 bases and J 5 bases, leaving 16 bases between the germline ends. CDR3 coding DNA: TGTGCCAGCAGCCTACAGGGAGGGGGGACCGGGGAGCTGTTTTTT. Amino acid sequence: CASSLQGGGTGELFF.

The chain combines TRBV6-1 with TRBJ2-7; D is uncertain. V lost 7 bases to trimming and J lost 4 bases, with 20 bases between them. The germline V gene encodes CDR1 MNHNS and CDR2 SASEGT. This CDR3 contains 15 residues. The CDR3 reads CASNYRATRTYEQYF. The CDR3 DNA reads as TGTGCCAGCAACTATCGGGCGACACGAACATACGAGCAGTACTTC.

DNA for the CDR3: TGTGCCAGTAGTATGGTGGCAGGGTCCTACGAGCAGTACTTC. As protein: CASSMVAGSYEQYF. The chain links TRBV19 to TRBJ2-7, with a tentative D call TRBD1 (5 bases). Germline CDR1 is LNHDA and CDR2 is SQIVND (reference sequence). Trimming pared 3 bases from V and 1 base from J, leaving 10 bases between. The CDR3 contains 14 residues. The variable domain in full, with the rest retrieved from reference TRBV19 and TRBJ2-7, is DGGITQSPKYLFRKEGQNVTLSCEQNLNHDAMYWYRQDPGQGLRLIYYSQIVNDFQKGDIAEGYSVSREKKESFPLTVTSAQKNPTAFYLCASSMVAGSYEQYFGPGTRLTVT.

The chain employs TRBV27 and TRBJ2-7; 7 bases align to TRBD1. This CDR3 has 14 amino acids. J gave up 7 bases and V 0 bases, and 6 bases lay outside the gene matches. The germline V gene encodes CDR1 MNHEY and CDR2 SMNVEV (reference sequence). In DNA, the CDR3 is TGTGCCAGCAGTTTATCAGGACAGGCCCGAGAGCAGTACTTC. Translation: CASSLSGQAREQYF.

This rearrangement joins TRBV9 to TRBJ2-3; 8 bases map to TRBD2. The V gene end was trimmed by 3 bases and the J gene end by 0 bases; junction bases not matched to a gene: 3. Germline V lookup: CDR1 SGDLS, CDR2 YYNGEE. This CDR3 has 15 amino acids. CDR3 amino acids: CASSGSGTSTDTQYF. CDR3 DNA sequence: TGTGCCAGCAGCGGTAGCGGGACTAGCACAGATACGCAGTATTTT.

This clone occurred once. The CDR3 region is CASQIGVTEAFF. DNA of the CDR3: TGTGCCAGCCAGATAGGGGTCACTGAAGCTTTCTTT. This rearrangement joins TRBV6-1 to TRBJ1-1, with D perhaps matching TRBD1 (5 bases). Trimming took off 8 bases at V and 4 bases at J, with 11 bases between the two ends. Germline lookup yields CDR1 MNHNS and CDR2 SASEGT. The CDR3 loop spans 12 amino acids.

J is TRBJ2-5 and V is TRBV7-9, with no clear D. The V end lost 1 base, the J end lost 8 bases, and 11 bases lay between the germline ends. Germline V gene sequence: CDR1 SEHNR, CDR2 FQNEAQ (reference sequence). This CDR3 comprises 13 residues. CDR3 protein: CASSLVIADTQYF. CDR3 DNA: TGTGCCAGCAGCTTAGTGATTGCGGATACCCAGTACTTC. Based on the CDR3 plus reference TRBV7-9 and TRBJ2-5, the full variable domain is DTGVSQNPRHKITKRGQNVTFRCDPISEHNRLYWYRQTLGQGPEFLTYFQNEAQLEKSRLLSDRFSAERPKGSFSTLEIQRTEQGDSAMYLCASSLVIADTQYFGPGTRLLVL.

V is TRBV7-6 and J is TRBJ2-1; D is possibly TRBD2 (5 bases). Trimming pared 0 bases from V and 3 bases from J, leaving 15 bases between. From germline, CDR1 is SGHVS and CDR2 FNYEAQ. The CDR3 is 17 residues long. CDR3 sequence reads: CASSLARTRGFYNEQFF. The CDR3 nucleotides read TGTGCCAGCAGCTTAGCGAGAACTAGAGGGTTCTACAATGAGCAGTTCTTC.

This clone was seen a single time. This chain uses TRBV27 with TRBJ2-1; 9 bases line up with TRBD2. Germline assignment: CDR1 MNHEY and CDR2 SMNVEV (reference sequence). Trimming removed 7 bases from V and 6 bases from J; junction bases left unmatched: 7. This CDR3 is built from 14 residues. CDR3 in amino acids: CASMGAGGLNEQFF. For the CDR3, the DNA is TGTGCCAGCATGGGGGCGGGAGGGCTCAATGAGCAGTTCTTC.

The rearrangement uses TRBV7-2 and TRBJ2-3; the match to TRBD2 covers 14 bases. V shed 4 bases, J shed 5 bases, and the junction held 5 bases outside the gene matches. The CDR3 has 16 amino acids. CDR1 and CDR2 from the germline V gene are SGHTA and FQGNSA. In DNA, the CDR3 is TGTGCCAGCAGCTGGGGGACTAGCGGGAGTGTAGATACGCAGTATTTT. It translates to CASSWGTSGSVDTQYF.

The chain employs TRBV4-1 and TRBJ2-5; no clear D. The CDR3 is made up of 14 amino acids. In germline, CDR1 is MGHRA, CDR2 YSYEKL. V lost 4 bases and J lost 2, with 11 bases in between. The CDR3 sequence is CASSRYDSQETQYF. The CDR3 DNA is TGCGCCAGCAGCCGCTACGACTCTCAAGAGACCCAGTACTTC.

This clone was observed a single time. The chain couples TRBV13 to TRBJ2-3; 12 bases match TRBD2. The CDR3 has 16 residues. The V gene's germline CDR1 is PRHDT and CDR2 FYEKMQ (reference sequence). J gave up 4 bases and V 5 bases, and 7 bases lay outside the gene matches. The CDR3 sequence is CASSETLAGGPDTQYF. CDR3 in DNA: TGTGCCAGCAGCGAAACGCTAGCGGGAGGGCCAGATACGCAGTATTTT.

The rearrangement joins TRBV5-4 to TRBJ1-1; D remains ambiguous. Looked up from germline, CDR1 is SGHNT and CDR2 is YYREEE (reference sequence). CDR3 size: 13 residues. Trimming pared 2 bases from V and 4 bases from J, leaving 9 bases between. This chain's CDR3 is CASSFPRSTEAFF. The CDR3 region has the DNA TGTGCCAGCAGCTTCCCGAGGTCCACTGAAGCTTTCTTT.

V usage is TRBV5-4 and J usage is TRBJ2-5, with unresolved D. Trimming pared 0 bases from V and 5 bases from J, leaving 8 bases between. CDR1 and CDR2 from the germline V gene are SGHNT and YYREEE (reference sequence). There are 13 residues in the CDR3. The CDR3 nucleotides read TGTGCCAGCAGCTTGGAATCTTTCGAGACCCAGTACTTC. It codes for CASSLESFETQYF.

The chain carries TRBV5-8 and TRBJ2-1; 11 bases fit TRBD2. Germline-derived CDR1 and CDR2 are SGHTS and YDEGEE. This CDR3 contains 16 residues. V was clipped by 3 bases and J by 6 bases; unmatched bases: 8. In nucleotides, the CDR3 is TGTGCCAGCAGCTCCGATACTAGCGGGAGTTTCAATGAGCAGTTCTTC. Translated, it gives CASSSDTSGSFNEQFF.

The chain couples TRBV5-1 to TRBJ2-7; 10 nucleotides align to TRBD1. Germline V gene data show CDR1 as SGHRS and CDR2 as YFSETQ. The CDR3 extends over 17 amino acids. V lost 4 bases and J lost 0; bases outside the gene matches: 10. CDR3 sequence (DNA): TGCGCCAGCAGCCTCGGGACAGGGGTCTCCTCCTCCTACGAGCAGTACTTC. Translated, it gives CASSLGTGVSSSYEQYF. The full variable domain, completed using reference TRBV5-1 and TRBJ2-7, is KAGVTQTPRYLIKTRGQQVTLSCSPISGHRSVSWYQQTPGQGLQFLFEYFSETQRNKGNFPGRFSGRQFSNSRSEMNVSTLELGDSALYLCASSLGTGVSSSYEQYFGPGTRLTVT.

The chain combines TRBV7-6 with TRBJ2-7; a possible D gene is TRBD2 (5 bases). This CDR3 has 16 amino acids. Trimming cost V 5 bases and J 2 bases, with 19 bases left between them. CDR1 is SGHVS, CDR2 FNYEAQ, per germline. The CDR3: CASSRRRAGNTYEQYF. As DNA, the CDR3 is TGTGCCAGCAGCCGGCGCCGGGCGGGTAATACCTACGAGCAGTACTTC.

The chain uses TRBV6-1 and TRBJ2-7; D may correspond to TRBD1 or TRBD2 (5 bases each). The CDR3 is 13 amino acids. CDR1 MNHNS and CDR2 SASEGT come from the germline V gene. V dropped 6 bases and J dropped 6 bases, with 15 bases sitting between them. Written as DNA, the CDR3 is TGTGCCAGCAGACCATACGGGGCACTCGAGCAGTACTTC. The encoded protein is CASRPYGALEQYF.

This chain links TRBV28 with TRBJ1-1, with D possibly TRBD1 on 6 matching bases. V was shortened by 6 bases and J by 10 bases, with 24 bases between the two germline ends. Germline V lookup: CDR1 MDHEN, CDR2 SYDVKM. The CDR3 spans 15 residues. DNA of the CDR3: TGTGCCAGCAGGGGGGGGCAGGCCCCCCAACGACGAGCTTTCTTT. Translating gives CASRGGQAPQRRAFF.

This rearrangement joins TRBV6-1 to TRBJ2-7; 8 bases align to TRBD1. This CDR3 spans 15 amino acids. Germline V CDR1 and CDR2: MNHNS, SASEGT. Trimming removed 5 bases from V and 2 bases from J; junction bases left unmatched: 8. CDR3 sequence: CASSLRDRYPYEQYF. CDR3 in DNA: TGTGCCAGCAGTCTCCGGGACAGGTACCCCTACGAGCAGTACTTC.

The chain is built from TRBV28 and TRBJ1-1; TRBD1 matches at 8 bases. Germline CDR1 is MDHEN and CDR2 is SYDVKM. CDR3 length equals 16 residues. The V segment lost 7 bases and the J segment 4 bases; nucleotides outside the gene matches: 14. The CDR3 sequence is CASTSPRQGAATEAFF. The CDR3 bases are TGTGCCAGCACTTCCCCCCGGCAGGGGGCGGCCACTGAAGCTTTCTTT.

The rearrangement joins TRBV11-2 to TRBJ2-1; no clear D. With 7 bases removed from V and 5 bases from J, the gap between germline ends came to 21 bases. Per germline, CDR1 SGHAT and CDR2 FQNNGV. This CDR3 has 16 residues. CDR3 in amino acids: CASTLTWAELNNEQFF. The CDR3 DNA follows: TGTGCCAGCACCCTGACGTGGGCGGAACTAAACAATGAGCAGTTCTTC. Filled out from reference TRBV11-2 and TRBJ2-1, the complete variable domain reads EAGVAQSPRYKIIEKRQSVAFWCNPISGHATLYWYQQILGQGPKLLIQFQNNGVVDDSQLPKDRFSAERLKGVDSTLKIQPAKLEDSAVYLCASTLTWAELNNEQFFGPGTRLTVL.

The CDR3 nucleotides read TGTGCCAGCAGTTCGGTGGCTCTCCTTACCGAGCAGTACTTC. Amino acid sequence: CASSSVALLTEQYF. The chain couples TRBV27 to TRBJ2-7; D uncertain. Germline CDR1 is MNHEY and CDR2 is SMNVEV (reference sequence). The CDR3 runs 14 residues. The V end lost 4 bases, the J end lost 6 bases, and 16 bases lay between the germline ends.

CDR3 coding DNA: TGTGCCAGCAGCTTAGCGGGCTTCTCCTACAATGAGCAGTTCTTC. Translation: CASSLAGFSYNEQFF. The gene calls are TRBV7-9 and TRBJ2-1, with D unresolved. With 0 bases removed from V and 0 bases from J, the gap between germline ends came to 6 bases. The length of the CDR3 is 15 residues. Germline assignment: CDR1 SEHNR and CDR2 FQNEAQ (reference sequence).

The genes are TRBV5-4 and TRBJ2-1; D gene uncertain. Germline loops: CDR1 SGHNT, CDR2 YYREEE (reference sequence). Trimming pared 4 bases from V and 6 bases from J, leaving 11 bases between. The CDR3 contains 13 residues. The CDR3 loop reads CASSPATVNEQFF. CDR3 bases: TGTGCCAGCAGCCCTGCAACTGTCAATGAGCAGTTCTTC.